The sequence of this T cell receptor beta chain was determined in a study of T cell repertoires in cytomegalovirus infection. About this clonotype: Its specificity is unknown.

The CDR3 loop spans 17 amino acids. Germline V lookup: CDR1 LGHNT, CDR2 FRNRAP. With 3 bases clipped from V and 3 bases from J, the junction kept 10 bases outside the gene matches. MiXCR was run by TCRdb on the reads, yielding one entry per CDR3 protein. In the table there are approximately 110,000 distinct CDR3 sequences, less than 30% of which are singletons. The sequence was obtained from a human donor in good health (CMV status not recorded). Some clones in this sample may be carry-over from other donors' samples. V and J are TRBV12-5 and TRBJ1-5, with 8 bases matching TRBD1. Sequenced here: CD8+ T cells from cultured PBMCs, sampled from culture after CMV antigen stimulation. The CDR3 DNA reads TGTGCTAGTGGTTTCGCCCCAGGGGGCAGCGCCAATCAGCCCCAGCATTTT. This gives the protein CASGFAPGGSANQPQHF.